This T cell receptor beta chain stems from a study of blood T cells in healthy people across ages. Study outcomes and limitations: Per-million-T-cell TCR beta diversity fell roughly linearly with age. Naive T cell percentage showed a strong correlation with the diversity of TCR beta. Both higher diversity and more naive CD4+ cells marked long-lived donors when set against aged donors.

Sample-barcoded 5' priming and a J-beta primer mix drove a second PCR of roughly 6 to 12 cycles. From the 5' RACE reads, TCRdb called clonotypes with MiXCR, one entry per CDR3 protein. Counted here are approximately 350,000 distinct CDR3 sequences, 52% occurring once; the ten biggest clones make up 45% to 60%. Isolation recovered at least 6 million PBMCs from every sample. This clonotype was seen a handful of times. The antigen is unknown. V lost 6 bases to trimming and J lost 5 bases, with 13 bases between them. The CDR3 loop spans 13 amino acids. Per the germline V gene, CDR1 is MNHEY and CDR2 is SVGEGT.

Sequenced input: blood. V gene TRBV6-2 or TRBV6-3 combines with J gene TRBJ2-5; possible D gene TRBD2, 5 bases. The source of this sequence is a man aged 55 to 70 in good health. CDR3 in amino acids: CASSTRTWETQYF. The CDR3 bases are TGTGCCAGCAGCACAAGGACTTGGGAGACCCAGTACTTC.